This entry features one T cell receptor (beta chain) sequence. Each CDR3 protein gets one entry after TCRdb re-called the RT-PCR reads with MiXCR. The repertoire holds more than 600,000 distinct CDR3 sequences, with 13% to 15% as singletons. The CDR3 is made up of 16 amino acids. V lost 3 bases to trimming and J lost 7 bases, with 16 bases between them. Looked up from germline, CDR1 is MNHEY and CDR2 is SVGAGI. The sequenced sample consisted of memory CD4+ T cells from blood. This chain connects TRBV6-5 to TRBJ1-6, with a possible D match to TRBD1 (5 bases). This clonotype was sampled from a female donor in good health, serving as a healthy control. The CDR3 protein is CASSYSRTTANSPLHF. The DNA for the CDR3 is TGTGCCAGCAGTTATTCCCGGACAACAGCAAATTCACCCCTCCACTTT.